The 27 T cell receptor beta chains below were found in one sample sequenced in a study of blood T cells in healthy people across ages. PCR was performed a second time for roughly 7 to 12 cycles using a sample-barcoded 5' primer and a J-beta primer mix. TCRdb re-analysed the 5' RACE reads in MiXCR, keeping a single row per CDR3 protein. Of roughly 1,100,000 distinct CDR3 sequences listed, under 30% are singletons. These same records also appear under a second study, on T cells of mothers and their children.

Input material: blood. The origin of the receptors is a girl aged 2 to 10 in good health.

V gene TRBV11-3 combines with J gene TRBJ1-1; no clear D. Germline values: CDR1 SGHNT, CDR2 YENEEA. CDR3 length: 13 residues. V shed 1 base and J shed 11 bases, with 14 bases lying between them. The CDR3 sequence: CASSLGVSGRAFF. The CDR3 nucleotides read TGTGCCAGCAGCTTAGGGGTGTCGGGTAGGGCTTTCTTT.

This chain uses TRBV4-3 with TRBJ1-3; D gene unclear. The germline V and J ends were trimmed by 1 base and 0 bases, with 13 bases remaining between them. Germline assignment: CDR1 LGHNA and CDR2 YSLEER. The CDR3 spans 17 residues. CDR3 nucleotides: TGCGCCAGCAGCCAAGGGGGAAGCGTTAGCTCTGGAAACACCATATATTTT. It specifies CASSQGGSVSSGNTIYF.

The chain recombines TRBV14 with TRBJ1-2; 7 bases agree with TRBD1. The V gene's germline CDR1 is SGHDN and CDR2 FVKESK. J gave up 4 bases and V 4 bases, and 6 bases lay outside the gene matches. The CDR3 sequence is 14 residues long. In DNA, the CDR3 is TGTGCCAGCAGCCCTATGGACAGGCGCTATGGCTACACCTTC. This encodes CASSPMDRRYGYTF.

The chain is built from TRBV19 and TRBJ1-1, with a possible D match to TRBD1 (6 bases). Per germline, CDR1 LNHDA and CDR2 SQIVND (reference sequence). V shed 10 bases and J shed 5 bases, with 23 bases lying between them. The CDR3 has 15 amino acids. The CDR3: CATQAPGVPGTEAFF. The CDR3 DNA reads as TGTGCCACTCAAGCCCCAGGGGTTCCTGGTACTGAAGCTTTCTTT.

Only a few counts were recorded for this clonotype. This rearrangement joins TRBV2 to TRBJ1-2; D is uncertain. Deletions cut 10 bases from V and 0 bases from J, with 12 bases between. Germline CDR1 SNHLY, CDR2 FYNNEI. The length of the CDR3 is 13 residues. The CDR3 loop is CATQSGTNYGYTF. The DNA for the CDR3 is TGTGCCACCCAATCCGGGACTAACTATGGCTACACCTTC.

This chain joins TRBV12-5 and TRBJ2-5, with D possibly being TRBD2 (5 bases). The CDR3 runs to 19 residues. Trimming pared 1 base from V and 1 base from J, leaving 22 bases between. The germline V gene has CDR1 LGHNT and CDR2 FRNRAP. CDR3 sequence (DNA): TGTGCTAGTGGTTTGGCACGACCCTCGGGGTCTCCTACCCAAGAGACCCAGTACTTC. It specifies CASGLARPSGSPTQETQYF.

This clonotype was counted between two and nine times. The chain has TRBV28 and TRBJ2-7, with 7 bases lining up with TRBD2. The V segment lost 6 bases and the J segment 0 bases; nucleotides outside the gene matches: 17. The CDR3 loop spans 18 amino acids. In germline, CDR1 is MDHEN, CDR2 SYDVKM. The DNA for the CDR3 is TGTGCCAGCAGCCGAGACGGGTGGGAGGGAAGGAGCTCCTACGAGCAGTACTTC. Protein product: CASSRDGWEGRSSYEQYF.

The V and J genes are TRBV25-1 and TRBJ2-1, with 7 bases aligning to TRBD1. This CDR3 is 16 amino acids long. V lost 0 bases and J lost 6; bases outside the gene matches: 8. Germline V lookup: CDR1 MGHDK, CDR2 SYGVNS. The CDR3 loop is CASSEYRRAGGNEQFF. The DNA for the CDR3 is TGTGCCAGCAGTGAATATCGGCGAGCAGGGGGCAATGAGCAGTTCTTC.

This clonotype was recorded at least ten times. The gene calls are TRBV12-3 or TRBV12-4 and TRBJ2-2; unclear D gene. This CDR3 has 11 residues. Trimming removed 4 bases from V and 8 bases from J, with 5 bases in between. CDR3 region: CASSSPGELFF. The CDR3 nucleotides read TGTGCCAGCAGTTCCCCAGGGGAGCTGTTTTTT.

This chain joins TRBV6-6 and TRBJ1-2; 10 positions match TRBD1. The germline V gene has CDR1 MNHNY and CDR2 SVGAGI (reference sequence). V lost 2 bases, J lost 3 bases, and 6 bases stayed unmatched. CDR3 length: 16 residues. The DNA for the CDR3 is TGTGCCAGCAGTTACCCGAGACAGGGGGCATACTATGGCTACACCTTC. Protein: CASSYPRQGAYYGYTF.

This clonotype showed up just a few times. V gene TRBV29-1 combines with J gene TRBJ1-2; 9 positions agree with TRBD1. The trim removed 5 bases at V and 4 bases at J, leaving 8 bases unmatched. The CDR3 covers 14 residues. Germline lookup yields CDR1 SQVTM and CDR2 ANQGSEA. In nucleotides, the CDR3 is TGCAGCGTTTTGGACAGGGGCGTGGGCTATGGCTACACCTTC. Translating it yields CSVLDRGVGYGYTF.

The genes are TRBV7-9 and TRBJ1-2; no firm D call. The CDR3 runs 13 residues. The V end was cut by 8 bases, the J end by 3 bases, with 13 bases between. Germline V gene lookup returns CDR1 SEHNR and CDR2 FQNEAQ (reference sequence). In nucleotides, the CDR3 is TGTGCCAGCGCCCCCCAGGACCACTATGGCTACACCTTC. It translates to CASAPQDHYGYTF.

This clonotype was seen only a few times. This chain uses TRBV18 with TRBJ2-2; D uncertain. V lost 3 bases to trimming and J lost 0 bases, with 17 bases between them. Germline CDR1 reads KGHSH; CDR2 reads LQKENI. The CDR3 is 18 residues long. Here the CDR3 reads CASSPRWVGRPNTGELFF. The CDR3 DNA sequence: TGTGCCAGCTCACCGAGGTGGGTTGGTCGTCCGAACACCGGGGAGCTGTTTTTT.

The chain combines TRBV6-1 with TRBJ2-4, with D perhaps matching TRBD1 (6 bases). This CDR3 spans 15 amino acids. V was pared by 4 bases and J by 0 bases, with 10 bases between. CDR1 is MNHNS, CDR2 SASEGT, per germline. DNA of the CDR3: TGTGCCAGCAGTGTTGGACAGTTAGCCAAAAACATTCAGTACTTC. This encodes CASSVGQLAKNIQYF.

V gene TRBV6-1 combines with J gene TRBJ2-7, with 11 bases matching TRBD1. The ends lost 11 bases at V and 8 bases at J; junction bases unmatched: 11. The germline gives CDR1 MNHNS, CDR2 SASEGT. This CDR3 has 13 amino acids. DNA of the CDR3: TGTGCCGCCCGGGACAGGGGGTCGGCGAAGCAGTACTTC. Translation gives CAARDRGSAKQYF.

The chain recombines TRBV27 with TRBJ2-7; TRBD2 matches at 7 bases. CDR3 length: 17 amino acids. Germline lookup yields CDR1 MNHEY and CDR2 SMNVEV (reference sequence). Trimming cost V 5 bases and J 3 bases; bases outside gene matches: 16. The CDR3 coding sequence is TGTGCCAGCAGTCCCACGTCAGCGCGGGGGACGTACTACGAGCAGTACTTC. Encoded protein: CASSPTSARGTYYEQYF.

This clonotype appeared many times. The CDR3 DNA reads as TGCGCCAGCAGCCACCGGGATCGACCCTACGAGCAGTACTTC. Translated, it gives CASSHRDRPYEQYF. This chain uses TRBV5-1 with TRBJ2-7; possibly TRBD2 for D (5 bases). V lost 4 bases, J lost 2 bases, and 13 bases lay in between. Germline V gene sequence: CDR1 SGHRS, CDR2 YFSETQ. The CDR3 is made up of 14 amino acids.

On this clonotype itself: The junction shows a germline mismatch at one end, possibly a read error. This chain's CDR3 is CSVGQGEQPQHF. The CDR3 nucleotides are TGCAGCGTTGGACAGGGAGAACAGCCCCAGCACTTT. The chain recombines TRBV29-1 with TRBJ1-5, with 7 bases aligning to TRBD1. Germline V gene lookup returns CDR1 SQVTM and CDR2 ANQGSEA. This CDR3 spans 12 amino acids.

This clonotype came up a few times. This rearrangement joins TRBV27 to TRBJ2-7; 7 nucleotides match TRBD2. V lost 4 bases, J lost 4 bases, and 4 bases stayed unmatched. The CDR3 extends over 13 amino acids. From germline, CDR1 is MNHEY and CDR2 SMNVEV (reference sequence). The CDR3 region has the DNA TGTGCCAGCAGTTATGGACTAGATTACGAGCAGTACTTC. Its translation: CASSYGLDYEQYF.

This rearrangement joins TRBV12-5 to TRBJ2-7, with no clear D. The CDR3 covers 12 residues. V lost 0 bases and J 5 bases, leaving 5 bases between the germline ends. CDR1 is LGHNT and CDR2 is FRNRAP in the germline V gene. CDR3: CASGLVGHEQYF. CDR3 DNA sequence: TGTGCTAGTGGTTTGGTAGGCCACGAGCAGTACTTC.

The chain recombines TRBV29-1 with TRBJ2-3; 8 bases fit TRBD2. This CDR3 spans 15 amino acids. J gave up 2 bases and V 3 bases, and 7 bases lay outside the gene matches. The germline CDR1 and CDR2 sequences are SQVTM and ANQGSEA. CDR3: CSVDKAGESTDTQYF. CDR3 coding DNA: TGCAGCGTTGATAAAGCGGGGGAGTCCACAGATACGCAGTATTTT.

This clonotype was seen many times. This sequence joins TRBV6-4 and TRBJ2-2, with 9 bases fitting TRBD2. This CDR3 has 16 residues. Germline V gene sequence: CDR1 MRHNA, CDR2 SNTAGT. Germline trimming cut 6 bases from V and 0 bases from J; bases unmatched to any gene: 5. CDR3 region: CASSLLAGANTGELFF. CDR3 in DNA: TGTGCCAGCAGCCTATTAGCGGGGGCGAACACCGGGGAGCTGTTTTTT.

As to this clonotype: Germline and junction disagree at one end, which may indicate a read error. The V call is TRBV11-2, the J call TRBJ2-5; 12 nucleotides line up with TRBD2. This CDR3 spans 12 amino acids. Germline CDR1 SGHAT, CDR2 FQNNGV. This CDR3 reads CASSSSGRAMFF. The CDR3 DNA reads TGTGCCAGCAGTTCTAGCGGGAGGGCTATGTTCTTC.

This chain connects TRBV11-2 to TRBJ2-5; D is undetermined. CDR3 size: 14 residues. From germline, CDR1 is SGHAT and CDR2 FQNNGV. Trimming stripped 5 bases from V and 0 bases from J, with 10 bases between. CDR3 amino acids: CASSQPGNQETQYF. CDR3 DNA sequence: TGTGCCAGCAGCCAACCAGGCAACCAAGAGACCCAGTACTTC. The whole variable domain, remainder taken from reference TRBV11-2 and TRBJ2-5, is EAGVAQSPRYKIIEKRQSVAFWCNPISGHATLYWYQQILGQGPKLLIQFQNNGVVDDSQLPKDRFSAERLKGVDSTLKIQPAKLEDSAVYLCASSQPGNQETQYFGPGTRLLVL.

The J gene is TRBJ1-2, the V gene TRBV6-6; TRBD1 matches at 7 bases. V was pared by 8 bases and J by 9 bases, with 9 bases of the junction left unmatched. This CDR3 is 12 amino acids long. Looked up from germline, CDR1 is MNHNY and CDR2 is SVGAGI (reference sequence). CDR3 nucleotide sequence: TGTGCCAGCTTAAGAGGGGGCTCAAGCTACACCTTC. It translates to CASLRGGSSYTF.

This clonotype was observed a few times. V is TRBV20-1 and J is TRBJ1-4; TRBD1 is a possible D gene (5 bases). This CDR3 contains 13 residues. The germline CDR1 and CDR2 sequences are DFQATT and SNEGSKA (reference sequence). The ends were cut back, 3 bases at V and 8 bases at J, with 13 bases in the middle. This chain's CDR3 is CSASRDGREKLFF. CDR3 DNA: TGCAGTGCTAGTAGGGACGGGCGGGAAAAACTGTTTTTT.

The chain combines TRBV28 with TRBJ1-4, with TRBD1 identical over 9 bases. The ends lost 4 bases at V and 6 bases at J; junction bases unmatched: 9. The CDR3 is made up of 16 amino acids. The germline gives CDR1 MDHEN, CDR2 SYDVKM. The CDR3 DNA sequence: TGTGCCAGCAGTTCAACAGGGGGCGCGTTGTATGAAAAACTGTTTTTT. It encodes CASSSTGGALYEKLFF.